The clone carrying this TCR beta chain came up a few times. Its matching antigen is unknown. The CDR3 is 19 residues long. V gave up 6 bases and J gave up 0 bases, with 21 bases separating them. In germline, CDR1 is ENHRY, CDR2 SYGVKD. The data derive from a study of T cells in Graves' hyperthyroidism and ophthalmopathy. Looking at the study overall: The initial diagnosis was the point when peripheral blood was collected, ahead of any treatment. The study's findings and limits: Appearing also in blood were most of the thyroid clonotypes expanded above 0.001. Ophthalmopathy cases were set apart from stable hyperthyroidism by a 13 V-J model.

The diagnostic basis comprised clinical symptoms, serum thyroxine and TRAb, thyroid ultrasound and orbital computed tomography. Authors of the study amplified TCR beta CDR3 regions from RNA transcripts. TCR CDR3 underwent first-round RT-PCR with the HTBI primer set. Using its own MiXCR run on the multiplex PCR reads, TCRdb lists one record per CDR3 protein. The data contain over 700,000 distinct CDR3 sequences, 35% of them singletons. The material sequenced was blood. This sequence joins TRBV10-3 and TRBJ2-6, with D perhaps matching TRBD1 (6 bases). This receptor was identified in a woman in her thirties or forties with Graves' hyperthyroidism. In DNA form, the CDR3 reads TGTGCCATCAGGACTAATCCGGGACACCCTACCTCTGGGGCCAACGTCCTGACTTTC. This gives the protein CAIRTNPGHPTSGANVLTF.